This T cell receptor (beta chain) appears in the sequencing data of a study of blood T cell repertoires in COVID-19. Profiling relied on immunoSEQ multiplex PCR, and the TCRdb table lists in-frame clones only, not all of them. The table lists 150,000 to 200,000 clones, under 95% of them singletons. The sample consisted of peripheral blood. The clonotype was recovered from a man younger than 30 with acute or convalescent COVID-19.

CDR3 bases: TGTGCCAGCAGTTTAAGCGGGGGGGCCATAGCCAATGAGCAGTTCTTC. Translation: CASSLSGGAIANEQFF. V and J are TRBV6-2 or TRBV6-3 and TRBJ2-1, with 10 bases identical to TRBD2. Germline trimming cut 4 bases from V and 6 bases from J; bases unmatched to any gene: 9. Germline V gene data show CDR1 as MNHEY and CDR2 as SVGEGT. This CDR3 region has 16 residues.